This T cell receptor (beta chain) was recovered during a study of beta chain features in type 1 diabetes. Study details: When patients were set against healthy donors, age, gender and cell yields were similar. Points from the study as a whole: Shortening that was moderate but significant affected the TCRB CDR3s of Type 1 diabetes patients in all four CD4+ subsets. Whatever favoring of shorter templates PCR might show would apply equally to patients and controls. Patients' naive, central memory and Treg TCRB repertoires seemed closer to one another than those of healthy donors. Sequencing from cDNA could over-represent high-TCR-expressing cells.

CDR1 and CDR2 (germline): LGHNA, YSLEER. This CDR3 contains 14 residues. J lost 13 bases, V lost 0 bases, and 10 bases had no gene match. cDNA synthesis used the whole RNA isolate, giving expressed TCRB sequences. Assay used: immunoSEQ multiplex PCR; TCRdb lists only in-frame clones, some missing. The table shows 350,000 to 400,000 clones, with 10% to 15% occurring only once. There are a few counts of this clone. Antigen unknown. This clonotype was obtained from a woman aged 18-29 years with type 1 diabetes. This chain links TRBV4-3 with TRBJ2-7, with 9 nucleotides matching TRBD2. Sequencing used naive CD4+ T cells from blood. The CDR3 region is CASSQDRLAGSYYF. CDR3 nucleotide sequence: TGCGCCAGCAGCCAAGATCGCCTAGCGGGGTCCTACTACTTC.